What follows are 4 T cell receptor beta chains derived from one specimen sequenced in a study of a mutant IDH1 vaccine in newly diagnosed glioma. The table came from immunoSEQ multiplex PCR; TCRdb's copy has only in-frame clones and leaves some out. The data show approximately 60,000 clones, with 82% seen just once and over 3% held by the top ten. For these receptors, no antigen is known. Regarding time point: week 5, during vaccination. What each vaccine dose contained was 300 ug of mutant IDH1 20-mer peptide, accompanied by topical imiquimod. The source was PBMCs, collected from a glioma patient whose treatment included an IDH1 peptide vaccine. Receptors were obtained from a woman younger than 35 with glioma. Some clones in this sample may be carry-over from other donors' samples.

This clone occurred a few times. The chain is built from TRBV4-2 and TRBJ1-3; D unclear. Looked up from germline, CDR1 is LGHNA and CDR2 is YNFKEQ. The CDR3 contains 14 residues. V was pared by 0 bases and J by 4 bases, with 7 bases between. The CDR3 bases are TGTGCCAGCAGCCAAGACGGCAGCGGAAACACCATATATTTT. This translates into CASSQDGSGNTIYF.

This rearrangement joins TRBV28 to TRBJ2-5; D may be TRBD1 or TRBD2 (5 bases each). Matching the DNA end better, TRBJ2-7 makes the J call doubtful. CDR1 is MDHEN, CDR2 SYDVKM, per germline. The CDR3 spans 12 residues. Here the CDR3 DNA reads TGTGCCAGCAGTTTGGGGGAATACGAGCAGTACTTC. Protein sequence: CASSLGEYEQYF.

This clone appeared a few times. The chain employs TRBV27 and TRBJ1-1; D unresolved. In germline, CDR1 is MNHEY, CDR2 SMNVEV (reference sequence). Trimming left V 2 bases short and J 1 base short, with 5 bases between. The CDR3 runs to 13 residues. The CDR3 coding sequence is TGTGCCAGCAGTTTAACAGCGAACACTGAAGCTTTCTTT. Its protein is CASSLTANTEAFF.

This chain uses TRBV6-1 with TRBJ2-7, with D possibly called TRBD1 or TRBD2 (5 bases each). CDR1 and CDR2 (germline): MNHNS, SASEGT. The CDR3 has 15 residues. CDR3 bases: TGTGCATCAGCCCGGGGCCAAGGGTTCTCCGCCGAGCAGTACTTC. It is translated as CASARGQGFSAEQYF.